This entry is about one TCR beta chain. The antigen is undetermined. This sample stems from a study of vaccination effects on CD4 cells after COVID-19. Method: immunoSEQ multiplex PCR; TCRdb's copy keeps in-frame clones and lacks some. The data contain about 40,000 clones, around 66% of them singletons. After expansion with viral peptide pools in the ViraFEST assay, antigen-specific CD4+ T cells were sequenced. After less than 11 days in culture, the CD4+ T cells were isolated. The study found no prior SARS-CoV-2 infection in the vaccine recipients, who tested negative for nucleocapsid antibodies. Cultures of fewer than 2.5 million PBMC per well contained approximately 10 IU/ml IL-2 plus 10 ug/ml peptides. Days 3 and 7 saw half the medium replaced with IL-2 medium. Trimming shortened V by 9 bases and J by 6 bases, and 18 bases separated the two germline ends. Germline-derived CDR1 and CDR2 are SNHLY and FYNNEI. This CDR3 is built from 14 residues.

Broader study findings: There were few convalescent patients in the study and no early post-infection timepoints. Clones arising from infection and from vaccination showed marked clonal contraction late after vaccination.

The sequencing used CD4+ T cells from PBMCs cultured with HCoV-OC43 spike peptides, collected before COVID-19 vaccination. The subset here: HCoV-OC43 spike overlapping peptide pool stimulation. This sequence originates from a human donor who received a COVID-19 vaccine. The chain joins TRBV2 to TRBJ1-5; no definite D call. The CDR3: CASCSIRGLQPQHF. Written as DNA, the CDR3 is TGTGCCAGTTGTTCAATCCGGGGTCTTCAGCCCCAGCATTTT. The variable domain in full, with the rest retrieved from reference TRBV2 and TRBJ1-5, is EPEVTQTPSHQVTQMGQEVILRCVPISNHLYFYWYRQILGQKVEFLVSFYNNEISEKSEIFDDQFSVERPDGSNFTLKIRSTKLEDSAMYFCASCSIRGLQPQHFGDGTRLSIL.